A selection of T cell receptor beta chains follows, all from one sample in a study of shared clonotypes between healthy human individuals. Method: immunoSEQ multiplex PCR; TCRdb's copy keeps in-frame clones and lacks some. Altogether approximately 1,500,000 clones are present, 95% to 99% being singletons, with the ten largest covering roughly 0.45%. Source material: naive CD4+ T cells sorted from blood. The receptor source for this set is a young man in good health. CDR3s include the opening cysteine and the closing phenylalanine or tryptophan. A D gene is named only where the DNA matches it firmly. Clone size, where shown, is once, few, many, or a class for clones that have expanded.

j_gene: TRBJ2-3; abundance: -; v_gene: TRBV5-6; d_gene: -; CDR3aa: CASSLGQFRIIDTQYF
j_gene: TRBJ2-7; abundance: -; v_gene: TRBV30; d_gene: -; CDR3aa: CAWENRGGEQYF
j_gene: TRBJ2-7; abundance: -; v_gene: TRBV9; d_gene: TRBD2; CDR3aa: CASSVDRGDWTSGSYEQYF
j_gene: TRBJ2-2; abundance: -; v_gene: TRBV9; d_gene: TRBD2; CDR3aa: CASSVSGSGSGELFF
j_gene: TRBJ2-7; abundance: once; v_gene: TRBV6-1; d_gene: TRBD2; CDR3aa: CASMMSGRYEQYF
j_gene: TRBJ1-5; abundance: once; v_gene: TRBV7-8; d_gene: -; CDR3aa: CASSPQGWNQPQHF
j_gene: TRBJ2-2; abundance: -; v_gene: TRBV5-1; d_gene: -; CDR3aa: CASSLRGIDTGELFF
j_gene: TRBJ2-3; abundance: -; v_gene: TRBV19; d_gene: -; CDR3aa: CASSMLGAETDTQYF
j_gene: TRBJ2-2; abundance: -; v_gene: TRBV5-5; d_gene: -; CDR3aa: CASRGAVPGELFF
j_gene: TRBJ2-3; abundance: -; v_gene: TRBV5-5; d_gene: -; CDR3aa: CASSLARLSTDTQYF
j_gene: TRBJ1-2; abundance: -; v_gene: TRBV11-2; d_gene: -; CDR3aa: CASSLMAGVVGYTF
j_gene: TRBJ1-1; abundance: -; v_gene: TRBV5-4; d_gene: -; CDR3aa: CASSLPTGNTEAFF
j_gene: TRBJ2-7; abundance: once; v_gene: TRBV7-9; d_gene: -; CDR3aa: CASSLAGLLYEQYF
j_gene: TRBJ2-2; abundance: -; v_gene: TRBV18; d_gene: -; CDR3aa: CASDYNTGELFF
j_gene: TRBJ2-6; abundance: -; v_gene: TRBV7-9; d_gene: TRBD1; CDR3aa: CASSPGTGSRGANVLTF
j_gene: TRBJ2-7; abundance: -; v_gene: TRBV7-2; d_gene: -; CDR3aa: CASSLGDYEQYF
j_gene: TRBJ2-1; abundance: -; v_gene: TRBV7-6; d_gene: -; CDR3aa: CASSLVGLNEQFF